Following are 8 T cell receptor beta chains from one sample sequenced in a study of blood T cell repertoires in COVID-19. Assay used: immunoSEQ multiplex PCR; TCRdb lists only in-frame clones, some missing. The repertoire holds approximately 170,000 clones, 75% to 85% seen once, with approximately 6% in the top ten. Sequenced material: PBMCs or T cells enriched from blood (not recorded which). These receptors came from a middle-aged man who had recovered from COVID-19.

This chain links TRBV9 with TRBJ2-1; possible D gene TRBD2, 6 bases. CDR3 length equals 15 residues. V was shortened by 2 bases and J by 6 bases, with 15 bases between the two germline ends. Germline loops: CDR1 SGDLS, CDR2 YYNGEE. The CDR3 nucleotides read TGTGCCAGCAGCGTCCGGGGGACCCCCCCCAATGAGCAGTTCTTC. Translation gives CASSVRGTPPNEQFF.

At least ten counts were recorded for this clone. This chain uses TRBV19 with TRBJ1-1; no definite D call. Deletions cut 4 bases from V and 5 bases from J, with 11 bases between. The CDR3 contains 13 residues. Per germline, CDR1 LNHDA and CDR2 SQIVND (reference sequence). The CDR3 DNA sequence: TGTGCCAGTAGTACGCAAGCTCGGACTGAAGCTTTCTTT. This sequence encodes CASSTQARTEAFF.

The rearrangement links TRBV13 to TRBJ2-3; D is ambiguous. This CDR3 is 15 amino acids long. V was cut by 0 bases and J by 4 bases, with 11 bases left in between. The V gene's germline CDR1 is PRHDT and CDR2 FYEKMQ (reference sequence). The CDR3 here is CASSLGGSSADTQYF. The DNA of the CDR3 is TGTGCCAGCAGCTTAGGCGGTAGCTCTGCAGATACGCAGTATTTT.

CDR3 loop: CAWGRGGEETQYF. The CDR3 region has the DNA TGTGCCTGGGGCCGAGGGGGGGAAGAGACCCAGTACTTC. The V and J genes are TRBV30 and TRBJ2-5, with D possibly matching TRBD2 (7 bases). Trimming removed 5 bases at V and 3 bases at J, with 13 bases between. CDR3 length: 13 residues. Germline V gives CDR1 GTSNPN, CDR2 SVGIG (reference sequence).

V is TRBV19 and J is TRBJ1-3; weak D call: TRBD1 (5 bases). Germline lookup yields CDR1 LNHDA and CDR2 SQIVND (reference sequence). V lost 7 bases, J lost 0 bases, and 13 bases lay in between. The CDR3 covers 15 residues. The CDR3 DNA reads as TGTGCCAGTACCCCCGGGCAGGGCTCTGGAAACACCATATATTTT. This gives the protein CASTPGQGSGNTIYF.

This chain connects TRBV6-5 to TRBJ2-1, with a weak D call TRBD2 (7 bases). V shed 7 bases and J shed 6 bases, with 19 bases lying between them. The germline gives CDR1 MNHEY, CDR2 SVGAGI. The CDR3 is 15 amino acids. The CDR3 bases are TGTGCCAGCAACTCCCGTCGGGGGGCCAGCAATGAGCAGTTCTTC. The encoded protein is CASNSRRGASNEQFF.

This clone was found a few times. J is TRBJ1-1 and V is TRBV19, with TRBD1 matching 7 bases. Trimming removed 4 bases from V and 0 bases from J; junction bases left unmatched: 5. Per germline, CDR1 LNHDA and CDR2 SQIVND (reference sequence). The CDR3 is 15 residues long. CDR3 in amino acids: CASSTVTGMNTEAFF. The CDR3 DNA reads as TGTGCCAGTAGTACCGTGACAGGGATGAACACTGAAGCTTTCTTT.

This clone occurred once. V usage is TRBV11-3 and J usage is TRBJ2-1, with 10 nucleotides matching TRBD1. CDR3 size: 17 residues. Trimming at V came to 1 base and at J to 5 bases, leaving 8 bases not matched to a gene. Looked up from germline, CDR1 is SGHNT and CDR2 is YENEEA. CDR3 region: CASSLGVGTGVDNEQFF. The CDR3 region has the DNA TGTGCCAGCAGCTTAGGGGTAGGGACAGGGGTGGACAATGAGCAGTTCTTC. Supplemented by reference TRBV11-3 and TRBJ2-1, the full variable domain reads EAGVVQSPRYKIIEKKQPVAFWCNPISGHNTLYWYLQNLGQGPELLIRYENEEAVDDSQLPKDRFSAERLKGVDSTLKIQPAELGDSAVYLCASSLGVGTGVDNEQFFGPGTRLTVL.